This paragraph reports one T cell receptor (beta chain). The data originate from a study of blood T cell repertoires in COVID-19. Whole-study context: There were acute and convalescent COVID-19 samples, and they came from the United States, Italy and Spain.

Authors' analysis steps: Reference gene primer amplification gave nucleated cell count estimates. Profiled with immunoSEQ multiplex PCR; TCRdb holds only in-frame clones, not every one. The V and J calls and clone size were taken over from that table, and D and trimming were inferred from the DNA. This sample has some 150,000 clones, with about 80% found just once. The sequenced material came from peripheral blood. The source of this sequence is a man aged 70 or older with acute or convalescent COVID-19.

The CDR3 here is CASSPGVGIRQFF. CDR3 nucleotides: TGCGCCAGCAGCCCAGGGGTGGGGATCCGGCAGTTCTTC. This rearrangement joins TRBV5-1 to TRBJ2-1; D may be TRBD1 (6 bases). Germline values: CDR1 SGHRS, CDR2 YFSETQ. The CDR3 is 13 residues long. V was pared by 4 bases and J by 12 bases, with 17 bases between.